Reported below is one T cell receptor beta chain. This specimen belongs to a study of blood T cell repertoires in COVID-19. Overall study context: The cDNA or gDNA used as material had been derived from T cells, B-cell-depleted T cells, or PBMCs.

Per germline, CDR1 MDHEN and CDR2 SYDVKM. CDR3 size: 14 residues. V was trimmed by 4 bases and J by 5 bases, leaving 15 bases between them. Original handling: For nucleated cells, counts were estimated from reference gene primer amplification. Sequenced by immunoSEQ multiplex PCR; TCRdb stores in-frame clones only, minus some. V and J calls and clone size follow that table, whereas D and trimming were derived from the DNA. The sample has tens of thousands of clones; more than 60% are singletons. This receptor was taken from a woman aged 80 or over with active or convalescent COVID-19. Sequencing was done on a sample of peripheral blood. This chain connects TRBV28 to TRBJ2-7; TRBD1 might be the D (6 bases). The CDR3 sequence: CASSSTGLTDEQYF. The CDR3 DNA is TGTGCCAGCAGTTCAACAGGGTTAACGGACGAGCAGTACTTC.